This is a list of T cell receptor beta chains from one sample in a study of shared clonotypes between healthy human individuals. Produced via immunoSEQ multiplex PCR; TCRdb's table is partial and in-frame only. Altogether a few hundred thousand clones are present, about 97% being singletons, with the ten largest covering around 0.058%. Sequenced: naive CD4+ T cells sorted from blood. The receptors originated from a young woman in good health. The CDR3 runs from the conserved cysteine through the conserved F or W. The D gene is left open where the match is weak. Not every row has a clone size; where given, it reads once, few, many or a size class.

TRBV27,-,-,TRBJ2-7,CASRDSGAPSYEQYF,TGTGCCAGCAGAGATAGCGGAGCTCCATCCTACGAGCAGTACTTC
TRBV19,-,-,TRBJ1-5,CASSFGGTGPYDPQHF,TGTGCCAGTAGTTTCGGAGGAACAGGGCCCTACGATCCCCAGCATTTT
TRBV5-1,-,-,TRBJ2-7,CASSLGQGNEQYF,TGCGCCAGCAGCTTGGGGCAGGGGAACGAGCAGTACTTC
TRBV9,TRBD1,-,TRBJ1-3,CASSPRQGKSGNTIYF,TGTGCCAGCAGCCCTAGACAGGGGAAGTCTGGAAACACCATATATTTT
TRBV5-6,TRBD1,-,TRBJ2-7,CASSSQRTGFPSYEQYF,TGTGCCAGCAGCTCACAACGGACAGGGTTCCCCTCCTACGAGCAGTACTTC
TRBV10-2,TRBD2,-,TRBJ2-7,CASMSGGSYEQYF,TGCGCCAGCATGAGCGGGGGATCCTACGAGCAGTACTTC
TRBV4-1,TRBD1,-,TRBJ2-7,CASSQGTGGSYEQYF,TGCGCCAGCAGCCAGGGGACAGGGGGCTCCTACGAGCAGTACTTC
TRBV9,TRBD2,-,TRBJ2-1,CASSGGLVPSNEQFF,TGTGCCAGCAGCGGGGGACTAGTCCCCTCCAATGAGCAGTTCTTC
TRBV13,TRBD2,-,TRBJ2-1,CASSRIAGSTYNEQFF,TGTGCCAGCAGCCGTATAGCGGGATCGACCTACAATGAGCAGTTCTTC
TRBV4-1,-,-,TRBJ2-7,CASSPGQGDKYEQYF,TGCGCCAGCAGCCCCGGGCAGGGTGACAAGTACGAGCAGTACTTC
TRBV7-2,-,-,TRBJ1-1,CASSLVGVGTEAFF,TGTGCCAGCAGCTTAGTGGGGGTCGGGACTGAAGCTTTCTTT
TRBV5-4,-,-,TRBJ2-5,CASSSPPQGGTQYF,TGTGCCAGCAGCTCCCCACCCCAGGGGGGGACCCAGTACTTC
TRBV18,TRBD1,-,TRBJ1-1,CASSGGQAGNTEAFF,TGTGCCAGCTCAGGGGGACAGGCAGGGAACACTGAAGCTTTCTTT
TRBV30,-,once,TRBJ1-3,CAWGEGPISGNTIYF,TGTGCCTGGGGAGAGGGGCCGATCTCTGGAAACACCATATATTTT
TRBV11-2,TRBD1,-,TRBJ1-6,CASSLQGQDNNSPLHF,TGTGCCAGCAGCTTACAAGGACAGGATAATAATTCACCCCTCCACTTT
TRBV5-1,TRBD1,-,TRBJ2-7,CASSPGQAVPREQYF,TGCGCCAGTTCCCCGGGACAGGCGGTCCCGAGGGAGCAGTACTTC
TRBV27,-,-,TRBJ2-1,CASRRGWGPYNEQFF,TGTGCCAGCAGACGGGGGTGGGGGCCCTACAATGAGCAGTTCTTC
TRBV7-8,-,-,TRBJ2-4,CASSPADKNIQYF,TGTGCCAGCAGCCCTGCCGACAAAAACATTCAGTACTTC
TRBV18,-,-,TRBJ1-2,CASSPTASVRGVGEDGYTF,TGTGCCAGCTCACCCACCGCATCGGTCAGAGGGGTAGGCGAGGATGGCTACACCTTC
TRBV10-3,-,-,TRBJ1-4,CAISRDGGNEKLFF,TGTGCCATCTCCCGGGACGGAGGCAATGAAAAACTGTTTTTT
TRBV5-1,-,-,TRBJ2-1,CASSLSWRYNEQFF,TGCGCCAGCAGCTTGTCCTGGCGCTACAATGAGCAGTTCTTC
TRBV28,TRBD1,-,TRBJ2-3,CASSSGTGGPDTQYF,TGTGCCAGCAGTTCCGGGACAGGGGGCCCAGATACGCAGTATTTT
TRBV4-1,-,-,TRBJ2-3,CASSQGLSEDTDTQYF,TGCGCCAGCAGCCAAGGGCTTAGCGAAGACACAGATACGCAGTATTTT
TRBV6-1,TRBD1,once,TRBJ1-5,CASRPTGVGNQPQHF,TGTGCCAGCAGACCAACAGGGGTCGGCAATCAGCCCCAGCATTTT
TRBV5-1,-,-,TRBJ1-1,CASSLLGVLNTEAFF,TGCGCCAGCAGCTTGCTAGGAGTGCTGAACACTGAAGCTTTCTTT
TRBV10-3,-,-,TRBJ2-5,CAISPGTKQETQYF,TGTGCCATCAGCCCAGGCACTAAGCAAGAGACCCAGTACTTC
TRBV11-2,-,-,TRBJ1-1,CASTLGKLGVRTEAFF,TGTGCCAGCACCCTGGGTAAATTGGGGGTCCGCACTGAAGCTTTCTTT
TRBV6-6,TRBD1,-,TRBJ1-3,CASTTRQGGIGNTIYF,TGTGCCAGCACCACCCGACAGGGAGGAATCGGAAACACCATATATTTT
TRBV28,-,few,TRBJ1-1,CASSLGQGAAFF,TGTGCCAGCAGTTTGGGGCAGGGAGCAGCTTTCTTT
TRBV11-2,-,-,TRBJ2-2,CASSLPPWTELAGELFF,TGTGCCAGCAGCCTTCCCCCATGGACCGAGCTGGCCGGGGAGCTGTTTTTT
TRBV2,-,-,TRBJ1-2,CASSGEQVTHGYTF,TGTGCCAGCTCCGGAGAGCAGGTGACTCATGGCTACACCTTC
TRBV10-3,-,-,TRBJ2-1,CAISTSDNEQFF,TGTGCCATCAGCACTAGTGACAATGAGCAGTTCTTC
TRBV25-1,-,-,TRBJ2-7,CASSDPAGDLYEQYF,TGTGCCAGCAGTGACCCGGCAGGGGACCTCTACGAGCAGTACTTC
TRBV7-2,TRBD1,-,TRBJ2-7,CASSAGTGSLYEQYF,TGTGCCAGCAGCGCGGGGACAGGAAGCCTCTACGAGCAGTACTTC
TRBV18,TRBD1,-,TRBJ1-5,CASSPKGTGDQPQHF,TGTGCCAGCTCACCAAAGGGGACAGGGGATCAGCCCCAGCATTTT
TRBV29-1,TRBD1,-,TRBJ1-1,CSVGTGTEAFF,TGCAGCGTTGGGACAGGGACTGAAGCTTTCTTT
TRBV19,TRBD1,-,TRBJ1-2,CASRTGQGIYYGYTF,TGTGCCAGTAGGACGGGACAGGGAATATACTATGGCTACACCTTC
TRBV28,-,once,TRBJ2-7,CASTYRGHRGNYEQYF,TGTGCCAGCACCTACCGAGGGCACCGGGGCAACTACGAGCAGTACTTC
TRBV6-1,-,-,TRBJ2-1,CASSDRTSWNEQFF,TGTGCCAGCAGTGACCGGACGTCTTGGAATGAGCAGTTCTTC
TRBV28,-,once,TRBJ1-1,CASRRGGGGTEAFF,TGTGCCAGCCGACGAGGGGGGGGCGGCACTGAAGCTTTCTTT
TRBV29-1,-,-,TRBJ2-5,CSVEKARETQYF,TGCAGCGTTGAAAAGGCGCGGGAGACCCAGTACTTC
TRBV7-2,-,-,TRBJ2-1,CASSLAAPYNEQFF,TGTGCCAGCAGCTTAGCGGCCCCCTACAATGAGCAGTTCTTC
TRBV7-9,TRBD2,-,TRBJ2-7,CASSLAGLAGGSTSYF,TGTGCCAGCAGCTTAGCCGGACTAGCGGGGGGCTCTACCTCGTACTTC
TRBV7-9,-,once,TRBJ2-7,CASTPPGGLTYEQYF,TGTGCCAGCACCCCCCCCGGGGGATTGACCTACGAGCAGTACTTC
TRBV5-1,-,-,TRBJ1-4,CASSLWGRTRQGNEKLFF,TGCGCCAGCAGCTTGTGGGGCCGGACTCGGCAGGGAAATGAAAAACTGTTTTTT
TRBV5-1,-,-,TRBJ2-2,CASSTGQNTGELFF,TGCGCCAGCAGCACCGGACAGAACACCGGGGAGCTGTTTTTT
TRBV6-5,-,-,TRBJ1-3,CASSRRVSGGNTIYF,TGTGCCAGCAGTAGACGGGTGTCGGGGGGAAACACCATATATTTT
TRBV28,-,-,TRBJ2-7,CASSHRAWGQYF,TGTGCCAGCAGCCACAGGGCTTGGGGGCAGTACTTC
TRBV4-1,-,-,TRBJ2-5,CASSQDRAGGQTQYF,TGCGCCAGCAGCCAAGATAGGGCGGGCGGGCAGACCCAGTACTTC
TRBV10-3,-,-,TRBJ2-3,CAIRAETDTQYF,TGTGCCATCAGAGCGGAGACAGATACGCAGTATTTT
TRBV28,TRBD2,-,TRBJ2-7,CASSSREREFYYEQYF,TGTGCCAGCAGTTCCCGAGAGCGGGAGTTCTACTACGAGCAGTACTTC
TRBV5-4,-,-,TRBJ2-3,CASSRGLNTDTQYF,TGTGCCAGCAGCCGCGGACTTAACACAGATACGCAGTATTTT
TRBV6-1,TRBD1,-,TRBJ1-1,CASSTPDRANTEAFF,TGTGCCAGCAGCACCCCCGACAGGGCGAACACTGAAGCTTTCTTT
TRBV2,-,-,TRBJ2-7,CASSDSTPKSYEQYF,TGTGCCAGCAGTGACTCTACTCCGAAATCCTACGAGCAGTACTTC
TRBV7-2,TRBD2,-,TRBJ2-1,CASSRRLAEGYNEQFF,TGTGCCAGCAGCCGGCGACTAGCGGAGGGGTACAATGAGCAGTTCTTC
TRBV6-1,TRBD1,-,TRBJ2-1,CASTGGGTGGNEQFF,TGTGCCAGCACGGGTGGTGGGACAGGGGGGAATGAGCAGTTCTTC
TRBV5-1,-,few,TRBJ2-2,CASSLTGDTGELFF,TGCGCCAGCAGCTTAACGGGGGACACCGGGGAGCTGTTTTTT
TRBV29-1,TRBD1,-,TRBJ1-1,CSVEQGDTEAFF,TGCAGCGTTGAACAGGGGGACACTGAAGCTTTCTTT
TRBV6-1,-,-,TRBJ1-6,CASSEAPGQNSPLHF,TGTGCCAGCAGTGAAGCTCCCGGACAGAATTCACCCCTCCACTTT
TRBV7-9,-,-,TRBJ2-2,CASSLLTSAELFF,TGTGCCAGCAGCTTACTGACTAGTGCGGAGCTGTTTTTT